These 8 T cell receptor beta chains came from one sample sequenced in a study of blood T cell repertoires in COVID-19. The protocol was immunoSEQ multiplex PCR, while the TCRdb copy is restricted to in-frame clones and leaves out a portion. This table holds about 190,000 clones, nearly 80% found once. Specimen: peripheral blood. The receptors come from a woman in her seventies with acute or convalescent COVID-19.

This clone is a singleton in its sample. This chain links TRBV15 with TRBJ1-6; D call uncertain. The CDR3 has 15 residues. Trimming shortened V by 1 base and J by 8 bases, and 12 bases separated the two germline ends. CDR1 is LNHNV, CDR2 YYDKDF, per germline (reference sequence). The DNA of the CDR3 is TGTGCCACCAGCAGAGGGTCCGGGAGGGATTCACCCCTCCACTTT. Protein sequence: CATSRGSGRDSPLHF.

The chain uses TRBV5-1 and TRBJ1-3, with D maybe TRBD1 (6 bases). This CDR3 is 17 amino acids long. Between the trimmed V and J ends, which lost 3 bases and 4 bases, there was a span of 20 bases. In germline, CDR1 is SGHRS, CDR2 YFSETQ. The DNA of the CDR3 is TGCGCCAGCAGCTCACGCAGCGGGGGCGCAGAAGGAAACACCATATATTTT. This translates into CASSSRSGGAEGNTIYF.

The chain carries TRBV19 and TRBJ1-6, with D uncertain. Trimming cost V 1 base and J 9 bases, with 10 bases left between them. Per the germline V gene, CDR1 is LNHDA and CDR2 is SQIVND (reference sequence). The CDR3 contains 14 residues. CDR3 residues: CASSIVGSGSPLHF. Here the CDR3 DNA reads TGTGCCAGTAGTATAGTGGGAAGCGGTTCACCCCTCCACTTT.

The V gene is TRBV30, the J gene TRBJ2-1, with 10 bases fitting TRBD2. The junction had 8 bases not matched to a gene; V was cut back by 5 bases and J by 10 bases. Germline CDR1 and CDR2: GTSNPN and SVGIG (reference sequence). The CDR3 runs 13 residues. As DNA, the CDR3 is TGTGCCTGGGGGACTAGCGTTCGACGGGAGCAGTTCTTC. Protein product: CAWGTSVRREQFF.

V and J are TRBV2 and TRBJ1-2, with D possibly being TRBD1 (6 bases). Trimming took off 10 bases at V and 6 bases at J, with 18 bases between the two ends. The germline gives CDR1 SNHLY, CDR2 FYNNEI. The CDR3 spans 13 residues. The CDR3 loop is CAIPTGPSDGYTF. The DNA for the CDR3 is TGTGCCATCCCCACAGGGCCCAGTGATGGCTACACCTTC.

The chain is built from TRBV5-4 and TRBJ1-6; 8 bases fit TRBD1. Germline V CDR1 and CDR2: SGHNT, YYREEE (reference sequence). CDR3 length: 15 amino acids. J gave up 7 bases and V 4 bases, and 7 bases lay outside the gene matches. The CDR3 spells CASSPQDRANSPLHF. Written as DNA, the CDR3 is TGTGCCAGCAGCCCTCAGGACAGGGCGAATTCACCCCTCCACTTT.

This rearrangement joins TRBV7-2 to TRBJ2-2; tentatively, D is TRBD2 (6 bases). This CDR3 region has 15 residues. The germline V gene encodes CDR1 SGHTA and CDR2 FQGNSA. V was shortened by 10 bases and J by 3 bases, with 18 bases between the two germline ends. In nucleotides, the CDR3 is TGTGCCACCAAGAGCGGGCCACGGGACACCGGGGAGCTGTTTTTT. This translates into CATKSGPRDTGELFF.

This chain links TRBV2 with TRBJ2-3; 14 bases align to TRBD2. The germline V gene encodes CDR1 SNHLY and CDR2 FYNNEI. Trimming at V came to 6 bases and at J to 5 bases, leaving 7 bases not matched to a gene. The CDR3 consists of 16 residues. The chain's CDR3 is CASRRGTSGSLDTQYF. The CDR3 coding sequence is TGTGCCAGCAGGAGGGGGACTAGCGGGAGCTTAGATACGCAGTATTTT.